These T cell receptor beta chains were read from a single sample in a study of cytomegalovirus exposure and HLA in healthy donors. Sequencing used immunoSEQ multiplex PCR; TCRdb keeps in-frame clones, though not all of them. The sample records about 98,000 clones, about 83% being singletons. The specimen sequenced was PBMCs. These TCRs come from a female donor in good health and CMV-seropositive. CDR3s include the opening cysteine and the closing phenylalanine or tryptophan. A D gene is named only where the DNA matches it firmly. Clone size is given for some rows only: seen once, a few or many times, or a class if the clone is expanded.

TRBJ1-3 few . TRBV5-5 TGTGCCAGCAGCTTGTCAGGGTCCTCTGGAAACACCATATATTTT CASSLSGSSGNTIYF
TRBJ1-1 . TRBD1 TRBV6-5 TGTGCCAGCAGTTACTCCGGGACAGCGAACACTGAAGCTTTCTTT CASSYSGTANTEAFF
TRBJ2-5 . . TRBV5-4 TGTGCCAGCAGCTTGAGGGGGGGAGAGACCCAGTACTTC CASSLRGGETQYF
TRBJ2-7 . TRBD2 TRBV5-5 TGTGCCAGCAGCTTGGGCGGGGGAGCCTCCTACGAGCAGTACTTC CASSLGGGASYEQYF
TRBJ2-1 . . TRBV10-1 TGCGCCAGCAGTGAGTCGATTTGGGGCGATGGCAATGAGCAGTTCTTC CASSESIWGDGNEQFF
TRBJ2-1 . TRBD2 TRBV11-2 TGTGCCAGCAGCTTTCTGCTAGCGGGCGATCTTAATGAGCAGTTCTTC CASSFLLAGDLNEQFF
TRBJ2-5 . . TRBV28 TGTGCCAGCAGTTTCCCGCGGGGCCCGGGGGAGACCCAGTACTTC CASSFPRGPGETQYF
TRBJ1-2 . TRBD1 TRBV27 TGTGCCAGCAGTCCGCTCCGGGACAGGGAAGGCTACACCTTC CASSPLRDREGYTF
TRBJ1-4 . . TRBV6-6 TGTGCCAGCAGTTCAACAGGAGCAACTAATGAAAAACTGTTTTTT CASSSTGATNEKLFF
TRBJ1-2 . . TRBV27 TGTGCCAGCAGTCCCCCCTCAGGTTATGGCTACACCTTC CASSPPSGYGYTF
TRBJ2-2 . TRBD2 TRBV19 TGTGCCAGTAGTATAGCAGGACTAGCCGCGAACACCGGGGAGCTGTTTTTT CASSIAGLAANTGELFF
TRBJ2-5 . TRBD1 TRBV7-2 TGTGCCAGCAGCTTTGCTACAGGGGAAGAGACCCAGTACTTC CASSFATGEETQYF
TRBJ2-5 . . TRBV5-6 TGTGCCAGCAGCTGGGACACCCAAGAGACCCAGTACTTC CASSWDTQETQYF
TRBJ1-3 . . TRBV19 TGTGCCAGTAGTATGGGCACCTACTCTGGAAACACCATATATTTT CASSMGTYSGNTIYF
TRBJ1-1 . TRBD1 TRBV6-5 TGTGCCAGCAGTTTTACAGGGGGCACTGAAGCTTTCTTT CASSFTGGTEAFF
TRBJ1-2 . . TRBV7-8 TGTGCCAGCAGCCCGAGCGCCACCTATGGCTACACCTTC CASSPSATYGYTF
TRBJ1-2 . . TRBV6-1 TGTGCCAGCAGTGAAACAGGGCCATATGGCTACACCTTC CASSETGPYGYTF
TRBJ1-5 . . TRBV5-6 TGTGCCAGCAGCTTGTGGACAGATTATAGCAATCAGCCCCAGCATTTT CASSLWTDYSNQPQHF
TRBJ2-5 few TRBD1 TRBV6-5 TGTGCCAGCAGTAGGATGACAGGGGGTGGAGAGACCCAGTACTTC CASSRMTGGGETQYF
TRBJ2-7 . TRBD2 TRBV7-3 TGTGCCAGCAGCTTAGGTCTAGCGGGAGTGCGGGAGCAGTACTTC CASSLGLAGVREQYF
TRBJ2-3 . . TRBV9 TGTGCCAGCAGCCCTCGCCGGAGCACAGATACGCAGTATTTT CASSPRRSTDTQYF
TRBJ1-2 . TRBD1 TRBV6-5 TGTGCCAGCAGTGTGACAGGGGTAACCTATGGCTACACCTTC CASSVTGVTYGYTF
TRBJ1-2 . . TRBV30 TGTGCCTGGAGTGTATCCCGCCCGCAGGGCTACACCTTC CAWSVSRPQGYTF
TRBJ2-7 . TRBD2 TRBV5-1 TGCGCCAGCAGCTTGGGGACTAGCGGGGGGTACGAGCAGTACTTC CASSLGTSGGYEQYF
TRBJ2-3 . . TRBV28 TGTGCCAGCAGTGCCCGGGACTCAACAGATACGCAGTATTTT CASSARDSTDTQYF
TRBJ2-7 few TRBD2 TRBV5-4 TGTGCCAGCAGCCCACTAGCGGGCATATACGAGCAGTACTTC CASSPLAGIYEQYF
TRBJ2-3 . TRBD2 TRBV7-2 TGTGCCAGCAGCTTAATGGCGGGAGGGCAAGAAGAGACGCAGTATTTT CASSLMAGGQEETQYF
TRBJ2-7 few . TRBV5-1 TGCGCCAGCAGTATCGAACGGGGATACTACGAGCAGTACTTC CASSIERGYYEQYF
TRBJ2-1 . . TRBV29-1 TGCAGCGTTGAACGGGGTGTGTACTACAATGAGCAGTTCTTC CSVERGVYYNEQFF
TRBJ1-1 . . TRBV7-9 TGTGCCAGTTCCCCAAGCGGCCTATTTGAAGCTTTCTTT CASSPSGLFEAFF